The present entry profiles one T cell receptor (beta chain) with its context. Its antigen is currently unknown. These data originate in a study of OX40 agonist ivuxolimab in advanced cancers. Turning to the study itself: Subjects had a mean age of roughly 60 years, with a range of 23 to 79; approximately 83% were male.

Germline V gene lookup returns CDR1 SGHNT and CDR2 YYREEE (reference sequence). There are 14 residues in the CDR3. With 4 bases removed from V and 2 bases from J, the gap between germline ends came to 12 bases. Study outcomes and limitations: Averaged across samples, CD8+ T cells carried more expanded clones than CD4+ did.

Some clones are missing from TCRdb's copy, which holds only in-frame ones; the method was immunoSEQ multiplex PCR. This sample has roughly 120,000 clones, with roughly nine tenths found just once. Specimen: CD4+ or CD8+ T cells sorted from blood, collected in a trial of the OX40 agonist ivuxolimab. This clonotype originated in an adult with an advanced solid tumor such as melanoma, head and neck, liver or kidney cancer. The chain recombines TRBV5-4 with TRBJ2-5, with a possible D match to TRBD1 (5 bases). Here the CDR3 reads CASSTWTTQETQYF. The CDR3 bases are TGTGCCAGCAGCACCTGGACAACTCAAGAGACCCAGTACTTC.